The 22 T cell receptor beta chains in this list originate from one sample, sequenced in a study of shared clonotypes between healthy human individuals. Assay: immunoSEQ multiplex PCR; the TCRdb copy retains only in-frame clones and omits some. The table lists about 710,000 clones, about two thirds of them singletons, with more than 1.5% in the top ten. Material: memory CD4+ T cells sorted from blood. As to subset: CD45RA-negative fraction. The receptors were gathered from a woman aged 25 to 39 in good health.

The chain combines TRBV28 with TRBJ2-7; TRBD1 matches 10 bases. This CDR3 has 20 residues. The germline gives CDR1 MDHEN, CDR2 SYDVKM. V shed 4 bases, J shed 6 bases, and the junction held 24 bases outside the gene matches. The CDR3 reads CASSSTIHTVWTGQGPEQYF. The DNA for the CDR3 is TGTGCCAGCAGTTCGACTATTCACACCGTATGGACGGGACAGGGGCCCGAGCAGTACTTC. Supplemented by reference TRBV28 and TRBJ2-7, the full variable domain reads DVKVTQSSRYLVKRTGEKVFLECVQDMDHENMFWYRQDPGLGLRLIYFSYDVKMKEKGDIPEGYSVSREKKERFSLILESASTNQTSMYLCASSSTIHTVWTGQGPEQYFGPGTRLTVT.

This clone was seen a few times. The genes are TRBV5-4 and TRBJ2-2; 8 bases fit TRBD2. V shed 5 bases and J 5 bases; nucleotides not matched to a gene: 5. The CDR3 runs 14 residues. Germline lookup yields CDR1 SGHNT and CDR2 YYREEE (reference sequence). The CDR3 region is CASSPGTRTGELFF. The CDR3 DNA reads TGTGCCAGCAGTCCCGGGACTAGGACCGGGGAGCTGTTTTTT.

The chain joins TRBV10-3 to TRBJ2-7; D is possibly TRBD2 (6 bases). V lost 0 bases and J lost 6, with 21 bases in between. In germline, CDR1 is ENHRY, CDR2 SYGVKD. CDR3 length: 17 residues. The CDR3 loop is CAISESRGGGFVLEQYF. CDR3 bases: TGTGCCATCAGTGAGTCGCGGGGTGGTGGTTTCGTACTCGAGCAGTACTTC.

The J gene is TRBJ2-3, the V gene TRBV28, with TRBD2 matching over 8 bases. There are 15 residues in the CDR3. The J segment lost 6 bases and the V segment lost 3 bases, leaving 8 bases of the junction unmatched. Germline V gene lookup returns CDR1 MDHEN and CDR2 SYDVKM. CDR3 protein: CASSFSGKSSDTQYF. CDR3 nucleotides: TGTGCCAGCAGTTTTAGCGGGAAATCTTCTGATACGCAGTATTTT.

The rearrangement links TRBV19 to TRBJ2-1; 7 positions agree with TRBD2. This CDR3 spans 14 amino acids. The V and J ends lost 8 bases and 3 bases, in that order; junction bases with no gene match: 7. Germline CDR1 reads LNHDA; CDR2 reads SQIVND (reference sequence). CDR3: CASAGGGDYNEQFF. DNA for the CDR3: TGTGCCAGTGCTGGGGGAGGGGACTACAATGAGCAGTTCTTC.

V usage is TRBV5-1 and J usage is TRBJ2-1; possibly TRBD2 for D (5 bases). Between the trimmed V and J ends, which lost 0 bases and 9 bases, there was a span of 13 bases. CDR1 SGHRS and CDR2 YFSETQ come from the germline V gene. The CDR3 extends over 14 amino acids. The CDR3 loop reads CASSLGTSEGEQFF. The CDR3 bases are TGCGCCAGCAGCTTGGGGACCAGCGAGGGTGAGCAGTTCTTC.

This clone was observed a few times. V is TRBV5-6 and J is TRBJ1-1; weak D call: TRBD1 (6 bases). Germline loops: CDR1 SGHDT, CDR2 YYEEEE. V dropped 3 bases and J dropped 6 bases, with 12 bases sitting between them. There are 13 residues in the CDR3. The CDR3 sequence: CASSSQGRSEAFF. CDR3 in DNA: TGTGCCAGCAGCTCACAGGGACGCTCTGAAGCTTTCTTT.

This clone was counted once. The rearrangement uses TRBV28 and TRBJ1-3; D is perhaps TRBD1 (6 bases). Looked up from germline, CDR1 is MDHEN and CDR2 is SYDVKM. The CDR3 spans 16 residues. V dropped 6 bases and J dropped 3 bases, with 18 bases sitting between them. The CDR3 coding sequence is TGTGCCAGCAGCCCGGAAACAGGGCGCTTTGGAAACACCATATATTTT. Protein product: CASSPETGRFGNTIYF.

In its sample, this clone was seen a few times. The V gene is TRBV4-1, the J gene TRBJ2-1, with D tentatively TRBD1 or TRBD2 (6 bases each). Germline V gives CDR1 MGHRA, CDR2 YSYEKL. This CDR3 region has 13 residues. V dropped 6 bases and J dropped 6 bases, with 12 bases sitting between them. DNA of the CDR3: TGCGCCAGCAGTCGGGGGCTGATCAATGAGCAGTTCTTC. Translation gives CASSRGLINEQFF.

This CDR3 reads CAWSQGTENTGELFF. In DNA form, the CDR3 reads TGTGCCTGGAGTCAAGGGACAGAGAACACCGGGGAGCTGTTTTTT. V is TRBV30 and J is TRBJ2-2; 7 bases are shared with TRBD1. Per the germline V gene, CDR1 is GTSNPN and CDR2 is SVGIG (reference sequence). The CDR3 contains 15 residues. The V segment lost 2 bases and the J segment 1 base; nucleotides outside the gene matches: 4.

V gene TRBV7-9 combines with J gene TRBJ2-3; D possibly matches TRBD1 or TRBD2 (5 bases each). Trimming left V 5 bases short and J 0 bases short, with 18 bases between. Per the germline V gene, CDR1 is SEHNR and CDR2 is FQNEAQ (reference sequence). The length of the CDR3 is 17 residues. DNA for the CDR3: TGTGCCAGCAGCCGGGGCTACCCAACAACTAGCACAGATACGCAGTATTTT. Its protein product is CASSRGYPTTSTDTQYF.

CDR3 nucleotides: TGTGCCAGCAGCCCTCCCCAGGGTGGCTACACCTTC. Protein product: CASSPPQGGYTF. The gene calls are TRBV5-4 and TRBJ1-2, with D maybe TRBD1 (5 bases). Germline V gives CDR1 SGHNT, CDR2 YYREEE (reference sequence). The CDR3 is 12 residues long. The V end lost 4 bases, the J end lost 7 bases, and 11 bases lay between the germline ends.

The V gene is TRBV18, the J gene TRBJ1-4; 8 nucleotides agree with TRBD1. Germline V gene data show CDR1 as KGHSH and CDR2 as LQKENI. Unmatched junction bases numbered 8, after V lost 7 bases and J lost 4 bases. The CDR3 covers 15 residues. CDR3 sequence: CASLIRDRNNEKLFF. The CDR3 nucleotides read TGTGCCAGCTTGATTAGGGACAGGAATAATGAAAAACTGTTTTTT.

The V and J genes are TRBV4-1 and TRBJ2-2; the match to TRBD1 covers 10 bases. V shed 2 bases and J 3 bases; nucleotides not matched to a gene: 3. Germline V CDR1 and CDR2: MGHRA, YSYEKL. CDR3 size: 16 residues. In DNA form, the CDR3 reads TGCGCCAGCAGCCAACGGACAGGGGGTTACACCGGGGAGCTGTTTTTT. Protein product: CASSQRTGGYTGELFF.

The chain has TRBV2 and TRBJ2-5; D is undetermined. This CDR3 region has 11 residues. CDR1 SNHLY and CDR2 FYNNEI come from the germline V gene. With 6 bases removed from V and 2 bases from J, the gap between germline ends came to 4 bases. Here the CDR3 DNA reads TGTGCCAGCAGGAGGCAAGAGACCCAGTACTTC. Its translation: CASRRQETQYF.

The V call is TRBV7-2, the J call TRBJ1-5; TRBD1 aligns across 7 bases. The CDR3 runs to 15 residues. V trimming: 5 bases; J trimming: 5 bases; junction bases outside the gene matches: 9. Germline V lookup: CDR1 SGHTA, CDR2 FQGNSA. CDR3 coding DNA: TGTGCCAGCAGCCAAGGACAGGAGGGACATCAGCCCCAGCATTTT. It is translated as CASSQGQEGHQPQHF.

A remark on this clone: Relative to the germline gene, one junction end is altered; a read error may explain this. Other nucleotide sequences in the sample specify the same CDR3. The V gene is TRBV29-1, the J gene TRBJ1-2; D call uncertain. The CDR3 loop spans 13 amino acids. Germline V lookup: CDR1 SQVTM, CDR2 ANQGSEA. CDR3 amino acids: CSVEGVRSYGYTF. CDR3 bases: TGCAGCGTTGAAGGGGTCCGTTCCTATGGCTACACTTTC.

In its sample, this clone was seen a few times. The CDR3 DNA reads TGCGCCAGCAGCTGGATAAAGGGAAATGGGGCCAACGTCCTGACTTTC. Translating gives CASSWIKGNGANVLTF. This sequence joins TRBV5-1 and TRBJ2-6; no reliable D call. The germline V gene has CDR1 SGHRS and CDR2 YFSETQ. This CDR3 region has 16 residues. The V gene lost 3 bases and the J gene lost 3 bases, with 13 bases spanning the gap.

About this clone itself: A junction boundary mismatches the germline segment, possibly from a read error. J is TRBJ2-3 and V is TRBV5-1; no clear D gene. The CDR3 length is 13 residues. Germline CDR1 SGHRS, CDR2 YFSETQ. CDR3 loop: CASSLWSTDTQYF. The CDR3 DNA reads TGTGCCAGCAGCTTGTGGAGCACAGATACGCAGTATTTT.

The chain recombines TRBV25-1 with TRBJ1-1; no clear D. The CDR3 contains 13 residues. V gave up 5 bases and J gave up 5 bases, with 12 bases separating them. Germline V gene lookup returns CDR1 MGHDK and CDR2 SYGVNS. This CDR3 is CASSPLDGTEAFF. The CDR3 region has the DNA TGTGCCAGCAGTCCCCTGGACGGGACTGAAGCTTTCTTT.

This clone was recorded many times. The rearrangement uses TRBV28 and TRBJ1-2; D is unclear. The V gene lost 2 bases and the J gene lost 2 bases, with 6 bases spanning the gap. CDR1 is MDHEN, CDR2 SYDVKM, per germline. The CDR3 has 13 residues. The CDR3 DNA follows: TGTGCCAGCAGTTTAGCGCAGAACTATGGCTACACCTTC. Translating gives CASSLAQNYGYTF.

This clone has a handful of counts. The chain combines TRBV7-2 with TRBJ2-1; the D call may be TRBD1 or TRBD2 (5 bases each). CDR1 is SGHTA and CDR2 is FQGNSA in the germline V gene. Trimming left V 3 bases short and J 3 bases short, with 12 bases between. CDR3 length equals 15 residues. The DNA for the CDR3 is TGTGCCAGCAGCTTCCTTATGGGGGACTACAATGAGCAGTTCTTC. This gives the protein CASSFLMGDYNEQFF.